These 23 T cell receptor beta chains were all obtained from the same sample, sequenced in a study of blood T cells in healthy people across ages. A sample-barcoded 5' primer and a J-beta primer mix were used in a second PCR of roughly 7 to 11 cycles. Via MiXCR, TCRdb re-called the 5' RACE reads, giving one row per CDR3 protein. The sample holds more than 650,000 distinct CDR3 sequences, over 20% seen once. The source material was blood. These receptors all stem from a man aged 70-80 years in good health.

The CDR3 DNA reads as TGCAGTGCTAGACGCTTGGGGGTCAATCAGCCCCAGCATTTT. This sequence encodes CSARRLGVNQPQHF. The chain employs TRBV20-1 and TRBJ1-5, with a possible D match to TRBD1 (5 bases). The germline V gene has CDR1 DFQATT and CDR2 SNEGSKA (reference sequence). V was trimmed by 2 bases and J by 3 bases, leaving 11 bases between them. This CDR3 is 14 amino acids long.

In this sample, this clonotype turned up a few times. One end of the junction fails to match germline, which may point to a read error. This chain uses TRBV24-1 with TRBJ2-3, with D perhaps matching TRBD1 or TRBD2 (7 bases each). There are 16 residues in the CDR3. CDR1 KGHDR and CDR2 SFDVKD come from the germline V gene. Written as DNA, the CDR3 is TGTGCCACCAGTGATTTGGATGCCAGCGGGACAGATACGCGGTATTTT. Translated: CATSDLDASGTDTRYF.

This clonotype occurred a few times. This chain links TRBV6-2 or TRBV6-3 with TRBJ1-4, with a possible D match to TRBD1 (5 bases). This CDR3 is built from 14 residues. The V gene's germline CDR1 is MNHEY and CDR2 SVGEGT. The germline V and J ends were trimmed by 6 bases and 5 bases, with 13 bases remaining between them. In nucleotides, the CDR3 is TGTGCCAGCAGCTCCGACAGCGTCAATGAAAAACTGTTTTTT. It translates to CASSSDSVNEKLFF.

This clonotype appeared a few times. The CDR3 sequence is CASSQSYRGESPLHF. CDR3 DNA sequence: TGTGCCAGCAGCCAATCTTACAGGGGGGAATCACCCCTCCACTTT. The chain couples TRBV3-1 to TRBJ1-6; 8 nucleotides agree with TRBD1. CDR3 size: 15 residues. The V gene end was trimmed by 2 bases and the J gene end by 10 bases; junction bases not matched to a gene: 7. Germline CDR1 LGHDT, CDR2 YNNKEL (reference sequence).

This sequence joins TRBV3-1 and TRBJ1-1, with a possible D match to TRBD1 (5 bases). Germline values: CDR1 LGHDT, CDR2 YNNKEL (reference sequence). Between the trimmed V and J ends, which lost 4 bases and 10 bases, there was a span of 13 bases. This CDR3 is built from 12 residues. The CDR3 sequence: CASSPPGGTAFF. CDR3 bases: TGTGCCAGCAGCCCGCCGGGGGGGACAGCTTTCTTT.

The J gene is TRBJ2-5, the V gene TRBV9, with TRBD1 identical over 9 bases. The germline CDR1 and CDR2 sequences are SGDLS and YYNGEE. The CDR3 covers 15 residues. The J segment lost 4 bases and the V segment lost 4 bases, leaving 8 bases of the junction unmatched. The CDR3 coding sequence is TGTGCCAGCAGCATCAGGACAGGGGCCACAGAGACCCAGTACTTC. Amino acids: CASSIRTGATETQYF. The whole variable domain, remainder taken from reference TRBV9 and TRBJ2-5, is DSGVTQTPKHLITATGQRVTLRCSPRSGDLSVYWYQQSLDQGLQFLIQYYNGEERAKGNILERFSAQQFPDLHSELNLSSLELGDSALYFCASSIRTGATETQYFGPGTRLLVL.

V is TRBV7-3 and J is TRBJ1-6; D is unclear. Between the trimmed V and J ends, which lost 8 bases and 0 bases, there was a span of 8 bases. CDR3 size: 14 residues. Germline loops: CDR1 SGHTA, CDR2 FQGTGA. CDR3 in amino acids: CASDGSSYNSPLHF. DNA for the CDR3: TGTGCCAGCGACGGAAGCTCCTATAATTCACCCCTCCACTTT.

The V call is TRBV10-2, the J call TRBJ1-1, with unresolved D. V was pared by 4 bases and J by 2 bases, with 8 bases between. Germline CDR1 reads WSHSY; CDR2 reads SAAADI. The CDR3 spans 13 residues. The CDR3 protein is CASSAALNTEAFF. The CDR3 region has the DNA TGCGCCAGCAGTGCAGCCCTAAACACTGAAGCTTTCTTT.

This clonotype was counted only a few times. The V gene is TRBV3-1, the J gene TRBJ2-2, with D hard to call. This CDR3 comprises 17 residues. Per germline, CDR1 LGHDT and CDR2 YNNKEL (reference sequence). Trimming removed 1 base from V and 4 bases from J, with 16 bases in between. In nucleotides, the CDR3 is TGTGCCAGCAGCCAAGTGTCTGGGGTAGGGTTCACCGGGGAGCTGTTTTTT. Amino acids: CASSQVSGVGFTGELFF.

The chain employs TRBV5-5 and TRBJ2-3; weak D call: TRBD2 (5 bases). V was cut by 2 bases and J by 6 bases, with 16 bases left in between. The CDR3 covers 15 residues. Germline loops: CDR1 SGHKS, CDR2 YYEKEE (reference sequence). This CDR3 reads CASSFSIGEIDTQYF. The DNA of the CDR3 is TGTGCCAGCAGCTTTAGTATCGGGGAAATCGATACGCAGTATTTT.

The chain employs TRBV7-2 and TRBJ2-1, with TRBD2 matching over 7 bases. This CDR3 comprises 14 residues. Trimming removed 3 bases from V and 9 bases from J; junction bases left unmatched: 8. Per the germline V gene, CDR1 is SGHTA and CDR2 is FQGNSA. The CDR3 DNA reads as TGTGCCAGCAGCTTCGGACTAGATATAGCTGAGCAGTTCTTC. Encoded protein: CASSFGLDIAEQFF.

This clonotype has just a few counts. DNA for the CDR3: TGCGCCAGCAACCCCAGGGGGACCTCCTACGAGCAGTACGTC. Amino acid sequence: CASNPRGTSYEQYV. The chain links TRBV4-1 to TRBJ2-7, with 7 bases fitting TRBD1. The germline V gene has CDR1 MGHRA and CDR2 YSYEKL. Unmatched junction bases numbered 6, after V lost 7 bases and J lost 0 bases. This CDR3 has 14 amino acids.

This clonotype was seen a handful of times. The V gene is TRBV18, the J gene TRBJ1-4; D is uncertain. V lost 3 bases, J lost 5 bases, and 7 bases lay in between. The CDR3 has 13 residues. Germline values: CDR1 KGHSH, CDR2 LQKENI. Here the CDR3 reads CASSPNANEKLFF. The CDR3 nucleotides read TGTGCCAGCTCACCTAACGCCAATGAAAAACTGTTTTTT. The whole variable domain, filled in from reference TRBV18 and TRBJ1-4, reads NAGVMQNPRHLVRRRGQEARLRCSPMKGHSHVYWYRQLPEEGLKFMVYLQKENIIDESGMPKERFSAEFPKEGPSILRIQQVVRGDSAAYFCASSPNANEKLFFGSGTQLSVL.

In this sample, this clonotype turned up a few times. The chain combines TRBV6-6 with TRBJ2-7; unclear D gene. The J call may not be correct, given that the DNA end is closer to TRBJ2-1. The length of the CDR3 is 11 residues. In germline, CDR1 is MNHNY, CDR2 SVGAGI (reference sequence). CDR3 region: CASRGHNEQFF. The CDR3 nucleotides are TGTGCCAGCAGAGGACACAATGAGCAGTTCTTC.

The V and J genes are TRBV29-1 and TRBJ2-5; perhaps TRBD2 as D (6 bases). Germline V lookup: CDR1 SQVTM, CDR2 ANQGSEA. V gave up 5 bases and J gave up 5 bases, with 15 bases separating them. The CDR3 has 13 residues. The CDR3 spells CSVLGGIGETQYF. In nucleotides, the CDR3 is TGCAGCGTTTTGGGAGGAATTGGGGAGACCCAGTACTTC.

This clonotype was seen a few times. The chain links TRBV4-1 to TRBJ1-4; TRBD1 might be the D (6 bases). With 8 bases removed from V and 6 bases from J, the gap between germline ends came to 19 bases. The CDR3 loop spans 15 amino acids. Germline CDR1 MGHRA, CDR2 YSYEKL. CDR3 residues: CASGHPGGGYEKLFF. CDR3 in DNA: TGCGCCAGCGGACACCCGGGGGGCGGATATGAAAAACTGTTTTTT.

This chain uses TRBV12-3 or TRBV12-4 with TRBJ2-4; D could derive from TRBD1 or TRBD2 (5 bases each). This CDR3 region has 14 residues. The V end was cut by 5 bases, the J end by 5 bases, with 13 bases between. The CDR3 here is CASSLVGTQNIQYF. CDR3 nucleotides: TGTGCCAGCAGTCTGGTGGGGACCCAAAACATTCAGTACTTC.

The genes are TRBV7-9 and TRBJ2-3, with D perhaps matching TRBD1 or TRBD2 (5 bases each). There are 16 residues in the CDR3. The V and J ends lost 4 bases and 0 bases respectively, with 14 bases between them. CDR1 SEHNR and CDR2 FQNEAQ come from the germline V gene (reference sequence). CDR3 nucleotides: TGTGCCAGCAGCTCGGGGCTTCAAAGGAGCACAGATACGCAGTATTTT. This codes for CASSSGLQRSTDTQYF.

The chain uses TRBV12-3 or TRBV12-4 and TRBJ1-1, with TRBD1 matching 11 bases. The CDR3 length is 20 residues. V gave up 2 bases and J gave up 1 base; unmatched junction bases: 15. The CDR3 spells CASSLFPWTGGKRKNTEAFF. In DNA, the CDR3 is TGTGCCAGCAGTTTATTCCCCTGGACAGGGGGCAAACGTAAGAACACTGAAGCTTTCTTT.

This clonotype was seen only a few times. The chain links TRBV7-8 to TRBJ1-1; D is perhaps TRBD1 (5 bases). Germline values: CDR1 SGHVS, CDR2 FQNEAQ. Trimming stripped 4 bases from V and 1 base from J, with 10 bases between. This CDR3 is built from 14 residues. CDR3 nucleotides: TGTGCCAGCAGCTCCTCGGGGGGGAACACTGAAGCTTTCTTT. Its translation is CASSSSGGNTEAFF.

The chain couples TRBV5-1 to TRBJ2-3; D gene uncertain. V lost 0 bases and J 0 bases, leaving 11 bases between the germline ends. The CDR3 sequence is 16 residues long. Germline CDR1 SGHRS, CDR2 YFSETQ. CDR3 region: CASSLEGRSSTDTQYF. The CDR3 nucleotides read TGCGCCAGCAGCTTGGAAGGCAGGTCTAGCACAGATACGCAGTATTTT.

Many counts were recorded for this clonotype. V is TRBV29-1 and J is TRBJ1-1; D gene unclear. The CDR3 runs to 11 residues. Germline loops: CDR1 SQVTM, CDR2 ANQGSEA. V was shortened by 7 bases and J by 7 bases, with 13 bases between the two germline ends. CDR3 region: CSAERVYEAFF. The DNA for the CDR3 is TGCAGCGCAGAGCGGGTATATGAAGCTTTCTTT.

The chain couples TRBV12-3 or TRBV12-4 to TRBJ2-1; 7 positions agree with TRBD1. The CDR3 is 14 residues long. The junction had 14 bases not matched to a gene; V was cut back by 6 bases and J by 12 bases. The CDR3 protein is CASSLNRDRGGQFF. The CDR3 bases are TGTGCCAGCAGCTTAAACCGGGACAGAGGTGGGCAGTTCTTC.